The TCR beta chain under discussion was sequenced for a study of blood T cell repertoires in COVID-19. The wider study: Acute-phase and convalescent COVID-19 samples originated in the United States, Italy and Spain.

Participants came from about two dozen US areas, aged roughly 18 to 90 years. Participant reports of clinical history set cohort assignment. All recovered Cohort 3 donors got two negative PCRs, got clearance, or saw symptom resolution. Measured with immunoSEQ multiplex PCR; TCRdb has only the in-frame clones, and not every one. The sample has about 380,000 clones, 88% seen once. The CDR3 is 20 amino acids. V lost 4 bases and J 1 base, leaving 26 bases between the germline ends. Germline CDR1 SGDLS, CDR2 YYNGEE. The sequencing sample was made of PBMCs or T cells enriched from blood (not recorded which). The chain combines TRBV9 with TRBJ2-2; tentative D call: TRBD1 (7 bases). This TCR was sampled from a woman between 18 and 30 years old who had recovered from COVID-19. CDR3 sequence: CASSTRKLGGGTVNTGELFF. The CDR3 DNA is TGTGCCAGCAGCACACGTAAATTAGGAGGGGGGACAGTGAACACCGGGGAGCTGTTTTTT.